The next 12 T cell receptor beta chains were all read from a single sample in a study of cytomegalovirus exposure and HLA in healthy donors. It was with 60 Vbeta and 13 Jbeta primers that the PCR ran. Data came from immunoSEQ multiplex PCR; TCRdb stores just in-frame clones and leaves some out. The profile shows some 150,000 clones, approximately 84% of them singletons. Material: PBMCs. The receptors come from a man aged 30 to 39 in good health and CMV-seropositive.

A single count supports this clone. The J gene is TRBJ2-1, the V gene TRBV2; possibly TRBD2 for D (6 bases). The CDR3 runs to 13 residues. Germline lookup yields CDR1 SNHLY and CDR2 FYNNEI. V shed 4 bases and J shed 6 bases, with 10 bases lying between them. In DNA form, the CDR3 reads TGTGCCAGCAGTGGCGGGGACGCCAATGAGCAGTTCTTC. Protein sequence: CASSGGDANEQFF.

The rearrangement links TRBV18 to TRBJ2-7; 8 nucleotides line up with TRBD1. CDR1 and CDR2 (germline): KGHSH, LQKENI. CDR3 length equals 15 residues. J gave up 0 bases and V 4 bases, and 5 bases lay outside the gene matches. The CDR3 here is CASSQPGQDSYEQYF. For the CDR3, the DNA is TGTGCCAGCTCACAACCGGGACAGGACTCCTACGAGCAGTACTTC. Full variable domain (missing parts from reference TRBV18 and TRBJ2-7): NAGVMQNPRHLVRRRGQEARLRCSPMKGHSHVYWYRQLPEEGLKFMVYLQKENIIDESGMPKERFSAEFPKEGPSILRIQQVVRGDSAAYFCASSQPGQDSYEQYFGPGTRLTVT.

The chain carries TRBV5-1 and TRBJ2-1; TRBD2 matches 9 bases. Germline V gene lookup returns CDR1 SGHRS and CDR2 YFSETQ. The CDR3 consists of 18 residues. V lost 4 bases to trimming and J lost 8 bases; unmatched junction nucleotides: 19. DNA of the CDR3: TGCGCCAGCAGCAGGGGAAGCGGGGGGCCCCCTTCGTCGGATGAGCAGTTCTTC. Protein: CASSRGSGGPPSSDEQFF.

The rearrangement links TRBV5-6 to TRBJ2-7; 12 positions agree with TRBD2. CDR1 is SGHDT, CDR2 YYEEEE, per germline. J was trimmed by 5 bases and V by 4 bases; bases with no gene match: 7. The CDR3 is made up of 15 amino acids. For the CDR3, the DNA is TGTGCCAGCAGCGCACTAGCGGGGGGATCGGACGAGCAGTACTTC. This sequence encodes CASSALAGGSDEQYF. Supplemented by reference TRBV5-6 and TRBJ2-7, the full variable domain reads DAGVTQSPTHLIKTRGQQVTLRCSPKSGHDTVSWYQQALGQGPQFIFQYYEEEERQRGNFPDRFSGHQFPNYSSELNVNALLLGDSALYLCASSALAGGSDEQYFGPGTRLTVT.

In nucleotides, the CDR3 is TGTGCCAGCAGCAAAGCGCGGGTAAGAGGCACAGATACGCAGTATTTT. Protein: CASSKARVRGTDTQYF. The chain joins TRBV21-1 to TRBJ2-3; the listed D gene, TRBD2, was not tested against the DNA. TRBV21-1 is labeled a pseudogene. The CDR3 has 16 amino acids.

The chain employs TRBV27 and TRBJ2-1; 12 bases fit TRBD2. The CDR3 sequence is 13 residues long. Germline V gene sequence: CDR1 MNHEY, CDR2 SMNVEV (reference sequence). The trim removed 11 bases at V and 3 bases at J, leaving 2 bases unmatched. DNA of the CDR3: TGTGCCTCGGGACTAGCGGGCTACAATGAGCAGTTCTTC. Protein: CASGLAGYNEQFF.

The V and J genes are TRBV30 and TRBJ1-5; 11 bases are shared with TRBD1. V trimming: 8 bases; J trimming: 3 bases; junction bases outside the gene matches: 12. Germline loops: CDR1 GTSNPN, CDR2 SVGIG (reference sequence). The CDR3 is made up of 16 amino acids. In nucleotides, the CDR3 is TGTGCCCTAAGCGGACAGGGGGCGCTCCCCAATCAGCCCCAGCATTTT. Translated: CALSGQGALPNQPQHF.

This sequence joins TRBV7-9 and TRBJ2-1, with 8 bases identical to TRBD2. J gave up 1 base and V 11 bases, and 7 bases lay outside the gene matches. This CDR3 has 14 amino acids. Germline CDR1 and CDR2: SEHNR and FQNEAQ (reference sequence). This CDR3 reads CAGHRGGSYNEQFF. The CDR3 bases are TGTGCCGGCCACCGGGGGGGGTCCTACAATGAGCAGTTCTTC.

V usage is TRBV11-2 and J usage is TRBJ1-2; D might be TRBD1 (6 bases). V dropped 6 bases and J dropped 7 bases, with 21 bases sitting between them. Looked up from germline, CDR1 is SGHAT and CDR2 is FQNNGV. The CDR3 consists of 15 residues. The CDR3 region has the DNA TGTGCCAGCAGTCCCCCCCGACAGGATCAAAGTGGCTACACCTTC. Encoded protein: CASSPPRQDQSGYTF.

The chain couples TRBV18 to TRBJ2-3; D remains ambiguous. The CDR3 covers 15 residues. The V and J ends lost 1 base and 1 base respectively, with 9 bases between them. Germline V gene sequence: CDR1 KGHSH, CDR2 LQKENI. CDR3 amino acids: CASSPRGPGTDTQYF. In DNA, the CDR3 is TGTGCCAGCTCACCACGCGGTCCGGGCACAGATACGCAGTATTTT.

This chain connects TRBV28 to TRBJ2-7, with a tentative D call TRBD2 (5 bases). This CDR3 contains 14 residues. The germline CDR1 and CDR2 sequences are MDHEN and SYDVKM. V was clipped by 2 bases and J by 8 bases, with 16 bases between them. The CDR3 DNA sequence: TGTGCCAGCAGTTTACGCAGTCAATTAGCGAAGCAGTACTTC. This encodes CASSLRSQLAKQYF.

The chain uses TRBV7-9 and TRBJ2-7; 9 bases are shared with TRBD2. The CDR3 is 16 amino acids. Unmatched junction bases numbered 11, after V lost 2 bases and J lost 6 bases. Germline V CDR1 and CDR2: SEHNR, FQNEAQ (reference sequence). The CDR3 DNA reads TGTGCCAGCAGCTTATCAGGAGTAGCGGGAGCTCGCGAGCAGTACTTC. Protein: CASSLSGVAGAREQYF.